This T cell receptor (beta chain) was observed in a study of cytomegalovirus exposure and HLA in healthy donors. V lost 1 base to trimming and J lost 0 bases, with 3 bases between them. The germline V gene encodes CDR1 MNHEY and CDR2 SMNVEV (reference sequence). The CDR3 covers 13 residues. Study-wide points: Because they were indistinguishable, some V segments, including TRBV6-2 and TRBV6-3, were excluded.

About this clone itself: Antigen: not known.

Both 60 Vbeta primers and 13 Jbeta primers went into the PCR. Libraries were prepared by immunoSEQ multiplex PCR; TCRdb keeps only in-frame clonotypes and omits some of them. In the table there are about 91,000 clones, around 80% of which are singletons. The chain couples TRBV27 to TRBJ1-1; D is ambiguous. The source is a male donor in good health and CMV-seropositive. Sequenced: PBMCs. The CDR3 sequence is CASSLFVNTEAFF. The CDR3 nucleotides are TGTGCCAGCAGTTTATTCGTGAACACTGAAGCTTTCTTT.